This TCR beta chain was observed in a study of T cell repertoires in cytomegalovirus infection. As for the study in general: CMV infection plus the matching HLA type was flagged by public TCR beta signatures. General study results and limits: In two of eight donors, the top clonotype was HLA-C-restricted CMV-specific. Totalled public TCR beta family frequency picked out people who carried CMV plus the relevant HLA.

Turning to this clonotype: Its antigen is unidentified. Compared with germline, one end of the junction differs, possibly owing to a read error.

Using its own MiXCR run on the reads, TCRdb lists one record per CDR3 protein. The sample records about 440,000 distinct CDR3 sequences, about a third being singletons. Germline V gives CDR1 SGHTA, CDR2 FQGNSA. The CDR3 is 15 amino acids. The origin of this receptor is a human donor in good health (CMV status not recorded). Some clones in this sample may be carry-over from other donors' samples. Sequencing was carried out using PBMCs. The rearrangement links TRBV7-2 to TRBJ2-1, with TRBD2 matching 7 bases. This CDR3 is CSSSLVSSGVNEQFF. CDR3 DNA: TGTTCCAGCAGCTTAGTTTCTAGCGGAGTCAATGAGCAGTTCTTC.